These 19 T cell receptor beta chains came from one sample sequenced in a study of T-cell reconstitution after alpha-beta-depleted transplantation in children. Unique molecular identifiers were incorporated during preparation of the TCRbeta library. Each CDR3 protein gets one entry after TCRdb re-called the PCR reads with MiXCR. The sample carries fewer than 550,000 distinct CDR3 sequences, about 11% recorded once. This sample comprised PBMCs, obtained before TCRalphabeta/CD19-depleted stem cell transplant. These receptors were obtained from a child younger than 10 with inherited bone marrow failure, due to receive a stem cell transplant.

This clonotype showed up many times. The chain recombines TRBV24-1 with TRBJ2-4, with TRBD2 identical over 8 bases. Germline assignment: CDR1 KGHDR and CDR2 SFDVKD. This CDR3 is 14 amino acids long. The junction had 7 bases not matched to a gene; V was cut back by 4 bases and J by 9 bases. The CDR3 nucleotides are TGTGCCACCAGTGAGTCGGGGGGGCCCGGCATTCAGTACTTC. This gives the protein CATSESGGPGIQYF.

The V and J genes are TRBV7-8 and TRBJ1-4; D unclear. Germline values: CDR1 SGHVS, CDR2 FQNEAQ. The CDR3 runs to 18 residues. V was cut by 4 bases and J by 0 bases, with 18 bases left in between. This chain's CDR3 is CASSSPPAGAATNEKLFF. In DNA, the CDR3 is TGTGCCAGCAGCTCCCCACCAGCCGGCGCTGCAACTAATGAAAAACTGTTTTTT. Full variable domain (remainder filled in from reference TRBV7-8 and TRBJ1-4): GAGVSQSPRYKVAKRGQDVALRCDPISGHVSLFWYQQALGQGPEFLTYFQNEAQLDKSGLPSDRFFAERPEGSVSTLKIQRTQQEDSAVYLCASSSPPAGAATNEKLFFGSGTQLSVL.

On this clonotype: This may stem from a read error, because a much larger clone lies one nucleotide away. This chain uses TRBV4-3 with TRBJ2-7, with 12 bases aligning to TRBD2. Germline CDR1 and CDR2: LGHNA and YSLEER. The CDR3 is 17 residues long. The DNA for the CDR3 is TGCGCCAGCAGCCAAGGAGTGGGACTAGCGGGTTTCTACGACCAGTACTTC. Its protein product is CASSQGVGLAGFYDQYF.

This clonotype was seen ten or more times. The CDR3, as DNA: TGTGCCATCAGTGAGCCTAGCGGCTCCTATAATTCACCCCTCCACTTT. Translated, it gives CAISEPSGSYNSPLHF. J is TRBJ1-6 and V is TRBV10-3; the D is unclear. This CDR3 spans 16 amino acids. The germline V gene encodes CDR1 ENHRY and CDR2 SYGVKD. The V end was cut by 2 bases, the J end by 0 bases, with 8 bases between.

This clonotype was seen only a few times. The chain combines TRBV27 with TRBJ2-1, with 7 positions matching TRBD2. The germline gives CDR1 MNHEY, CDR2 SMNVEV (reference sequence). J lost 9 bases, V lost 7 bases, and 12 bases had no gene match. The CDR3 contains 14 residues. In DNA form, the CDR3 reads TGTGCCAGCACATTAGGACTAGGGGTGGGTGAGCAGTTCTTC. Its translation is CASTLGLGVGEQFF.

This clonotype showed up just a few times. The CDR3 nucleotides are TGTGCCAGCAGCCAAGAAGGTGCGGGTAGCTCCTACGAGCAGTACTTC. Its protein product is CASSQEGAGSSYEQYF. The chain carries TRBV3-1 and TRBJ2-7; a possible D gene is TRBD2 (5 bases). V lost 0 bases and J lost 0, with 12 bases in between. This CDR3 contains 16 residues. CDR1 and CDR2 (germline): LGHDT, YNNKEL (reference sequence).

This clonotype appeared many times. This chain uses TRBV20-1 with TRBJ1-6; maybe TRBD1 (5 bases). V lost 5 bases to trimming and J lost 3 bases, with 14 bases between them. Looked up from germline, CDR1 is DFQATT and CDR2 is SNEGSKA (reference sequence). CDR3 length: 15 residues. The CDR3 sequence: CSAPGSRDYNSPLHF. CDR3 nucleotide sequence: TGCAGTGCTCCAGGGAGTAGGGACTATAATTCACCCCTCCACTTT.

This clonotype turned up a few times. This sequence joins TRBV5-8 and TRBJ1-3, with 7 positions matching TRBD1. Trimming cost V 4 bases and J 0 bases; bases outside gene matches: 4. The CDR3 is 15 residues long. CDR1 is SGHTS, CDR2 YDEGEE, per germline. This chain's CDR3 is CASSLGTASGNTIYF. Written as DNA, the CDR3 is TGTGCCAGCAGCCTTGGGACAGCCTCTGGAAACACCATATATTTT.

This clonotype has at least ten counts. CDR3 amino acids: CASSFGTAYGYTF. The CDR3 region has the DNA TGTGCCAGCAGTTTTGGGACTGCCTATGGCTACACCTTC. This rearrangement joins TRBV12-3 or TRBV12-4 to TRBJ1-2, with D possibly matching TRBD1 (5 bases). The CDR3 is 13 residues long. The ends were cut back, 3 bases at V and 4 bases at J, with 9 bases in the middle.

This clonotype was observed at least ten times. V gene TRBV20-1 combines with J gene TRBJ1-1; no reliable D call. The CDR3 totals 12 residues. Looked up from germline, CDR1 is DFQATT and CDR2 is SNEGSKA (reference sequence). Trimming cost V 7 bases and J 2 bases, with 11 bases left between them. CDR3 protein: CSVSAGNTEAFF. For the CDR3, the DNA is TGCAGTGTCAGCGCGGGTAACACTGAAGCTTTCTTT.

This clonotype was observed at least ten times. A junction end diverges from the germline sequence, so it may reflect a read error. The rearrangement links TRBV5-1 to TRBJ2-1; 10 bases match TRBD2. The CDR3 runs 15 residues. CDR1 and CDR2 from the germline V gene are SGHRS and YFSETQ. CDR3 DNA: TGTGCCAGCAGCTTGACTAGCGGGTCCTACAATGAGCAGTTCTTC. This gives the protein CASSLTSGSYNEQFF.

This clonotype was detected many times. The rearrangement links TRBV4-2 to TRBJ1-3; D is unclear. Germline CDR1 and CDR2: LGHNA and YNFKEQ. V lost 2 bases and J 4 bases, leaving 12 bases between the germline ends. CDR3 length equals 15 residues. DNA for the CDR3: TGTGCCAGCAGCCAAAACGGGCCCATCGGAAACACCATATATTTT. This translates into CASSQNGPIGNTIYF.

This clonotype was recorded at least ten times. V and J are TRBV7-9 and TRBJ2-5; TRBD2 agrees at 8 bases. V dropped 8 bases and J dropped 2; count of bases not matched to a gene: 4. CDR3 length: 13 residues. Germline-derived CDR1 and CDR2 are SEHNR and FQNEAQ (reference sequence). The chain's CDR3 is CASGAGGQETQYF. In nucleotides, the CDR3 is TGTGCCAGCGGCGCGGGAGGTCAAGAGACCCAGTACTTC.

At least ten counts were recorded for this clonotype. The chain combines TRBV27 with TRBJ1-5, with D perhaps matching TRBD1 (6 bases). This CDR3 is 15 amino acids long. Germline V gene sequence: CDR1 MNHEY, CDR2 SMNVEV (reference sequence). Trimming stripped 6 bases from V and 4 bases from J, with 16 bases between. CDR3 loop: CASSLRGGGNQPQHF. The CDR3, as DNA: TGTGCCAGCAGCTTGCGAGGGGGGGGGAATCAGCCCCAGCATTTT.

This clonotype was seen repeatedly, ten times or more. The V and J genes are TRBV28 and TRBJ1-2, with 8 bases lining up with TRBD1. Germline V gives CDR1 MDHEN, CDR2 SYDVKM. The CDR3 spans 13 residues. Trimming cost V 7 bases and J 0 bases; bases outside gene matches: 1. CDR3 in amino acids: CASTGGANYGYTF. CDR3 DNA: TGTGCCAGCACAGGGGGCGCTAACTATGGCTACACCTTC.

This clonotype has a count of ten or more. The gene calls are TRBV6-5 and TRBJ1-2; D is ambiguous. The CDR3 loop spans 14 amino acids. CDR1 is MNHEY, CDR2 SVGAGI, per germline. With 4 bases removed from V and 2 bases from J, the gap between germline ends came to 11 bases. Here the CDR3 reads CASSSDGRNYGYTF. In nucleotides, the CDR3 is TGTGCCAGCAGTTCAGACGGGCGAAACTATGGCTACACCTTC.

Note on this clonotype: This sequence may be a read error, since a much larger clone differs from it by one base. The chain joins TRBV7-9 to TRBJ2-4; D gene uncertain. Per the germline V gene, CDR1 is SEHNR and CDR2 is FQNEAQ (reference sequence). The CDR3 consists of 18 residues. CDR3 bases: TGTGACAGCAGCCGCGATCCGGATCTTAACTGGGTGGCAGACATTCAGTACTTC. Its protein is CDSSRDPDLNWVADIQYF.

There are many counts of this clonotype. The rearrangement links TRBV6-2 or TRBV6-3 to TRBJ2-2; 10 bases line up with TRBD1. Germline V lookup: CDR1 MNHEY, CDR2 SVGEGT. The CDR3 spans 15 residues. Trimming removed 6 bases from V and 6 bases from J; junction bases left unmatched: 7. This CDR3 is CASRFDRGQAGELFF. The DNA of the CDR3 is TGTGCCAGCAGATTCGACAGGGGGCAGGCCGGGGAGCTGTTTTTT.

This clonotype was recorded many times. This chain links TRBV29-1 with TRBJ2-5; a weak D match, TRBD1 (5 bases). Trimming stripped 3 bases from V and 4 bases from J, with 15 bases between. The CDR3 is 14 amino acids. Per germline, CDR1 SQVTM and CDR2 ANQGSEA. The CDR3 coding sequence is TGCAGCGTTGACCCCAGGGCAAATATAGAGACCCAGTACTTC. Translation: CSVDPRANIETQYF.